Following are 31 T cell receptor beta chains from one sample sequenced in a study of glioma-infiltrating T cells. TCR alpha and beta CDR3 regions were amplified from RNA using iRepertoire nested multiplex PCR. TCRdb re-derived calls from the multiplex PCR reads in MiXCR, one entry per CDR3 protein. The sample includes 300,000 to 450,000 distinct CDR3 sequences, approximately 42% seen only once; the top ten take around 12%. The source material was glioma tissue, nonneoplastic brain tissue, or PBMCs (not recorded which). All receptors derive from a human donor with low-grade glioma or glioblastoma, undergoing nonglioma brain surgery, or in good health (not recorded which).

The rearrangement links TRBV29-1 to TRBJ1-1; D possibly corresponds to TRBD1 (5 bases). This CDR3 comprises 14 residues. The germline gives CDR1 SQVTM, CDR2 ANQGSEA. The germline V and J ends were trimmed by 7 bases and 0 bases, with 15 bases remaining between them. CDR3 DNA: TGCAGCGCACCAGGGACTGGGGTGAACACTGAAGCTTTCTTT. Its translation is CSAPGTGVNTEAFF.

J is TRBJ2-2 and V is TRBV27; D may be TRBD2 (7 bases). V was shortened by 7 bases and J by 6 bases, with 18 bases between the two germline ends. The CDR3 covers 15 residues. The germline V gene has CDR1 MNHEY and CDR2 SMNVEV (reference sequence). Written as DNA, the CDR3 is TGTGCCAGCACCCCCTTGGGGGGGCGCTCCGGGGAGCTGTTTTTT. Its protein is CASTPLGGRSGELFF.

This clonotype was detected only a few times. This may stem from a read error, because a much larger clone lies one nucleotide away. This chain links TRBV6-1 with TRBJ1-2; weak D call: TRBD1 (5 bases). V shed 2 bases and J shed 4 bases, with 23 bases lying between them. Germline V gives CDR1 MNHNS, CDR2 SASEGT. The CDR3 runs to 18 residues. CDR3 sequence (DNA): TGTGCCAGCAGTGAACGAGGAGGAAAGGGGTCGTCCCCCTATGGCTACACCTTC. Translated, it gives CASSERGGKGSSPYGYTF.

This clonotype has ten or more counts. The J gene is TRBJ1-2, the V gene TRBV7-9; 7 nucleotides match TRBD1. The germline gives CDR1 SEHNR, CDR2 FQNEAQ (reference sequence). CDR3 length: 15 residues. V trimming: 3 bases; J trimming: 2 bases; junction bases outside the gene matches: 6. The CDR3 here is CASSFTGDVNYGYTF. In DNA, the CDR3 is TGTGCCAGCAGCTTCACAGGGGATGTGAACTATGGCTACACCTTC. Full variable domain (remainder filled in from reference TRBV7-9 and TRBJ1-2): DTGVSQNPRHKITKRGQNVTFRCDPISEHNRLYWYRQTLGQGPEFLTYFQNEAQLEKSRLLSDRFSAERPKGSFSTLEIQRTEQGDSAMYLCASSFTGDVNYGYTFGSGTRLTVV.

Details on this clonotype: A much larger clone lies a single base off, so this may be a read error. V and J are TRBV28 and TRBJ2-7; tentatively, D is TRBD1 (5 bases). Trimming cost V 3 bases and J 0 bases, with 15 bases left between them. CDR1 is MDHEN, CDR2 SYDVKM, per germline. CDR3 length: 16 amino acids. In DNA, the CDR3 is TGTGCCAGCAGTTTCCGGACACCCTACGGCTCCTACGAGCAGTACTTC. Residues: CASSFRTPYGSYEQYF.

A remark on this clonotype: Relative to the germline gene, one junction end is altered; a read error may explain this. The V gene is TRBV2, the J gene TRBJ1-3, with D hard to call. CDR1 SNHLY and CDR2 FYNNEI come from the germline V gene. CDR3 length equals 15 residues. The CDR3 nucleotides read TGTGCCAGCAGTGATGATCGCGGGTCTGGAACCACCATATATTTT. Its protein product is CASSDDRGSGTTIYF.

This clonotype was found many times. This chain joins TRBV6-1 and TRBJ1-5; the D gene is possibly TRBD1 (5 bases). With 7 bases removed from V and 4 bases from J, the gap between germline ends came to 11 bases. The CDR3 spans 13 residues. In germline, CDR1 is MNHNS, CDR2 SASEGT. CDR3 bases: TGTGCCAGCACGCAGGGCTTAAATCAGCCCCAGCATTTT. Protein product: CASTQGLNQPQHF.

This clonotype was seen only a few times. The J gene is TRBJ2-3, the V gene TRBV6-1; D perhaps matches TRBD1 (6 bases). The CDR3 has 13 amino acids. CDR1 is MNHNS and CDR2 is SASEGT in the germline V gene. V was trimmed by 7 bases and J by 1 base, leaving 9 bases between them. CDR3 sequence reads: CASKDRGTDTQYF. For the CDR3, the DNA is TGTGCCAGCAAGGACAGAGGCACAGATACGCAGTATTTT.

The chain uses TRBV2 and TRBJ1-1, with D perhaps TRBD1 (5 bases). The CDR3 is made up of 14 amino acids. Germline CDR1 is SNHLY and CDR2 is FYNNEI. Trimming took off 2 bases at V and 9 bases at J, with 16 bases between the two ends. CDR3 in amino acids: CASSERSGPFQAFF. CDR3 DNA: TGTGCCAGCAGTGAAAGGTCAGGGCCATTTCAAGCTTTCTTT.

This clonotype appeared many times. The chain has TRBV7-2 and TRBJ1-5; D remains ambiguous. V lost 2 bases and J 4 bases, leaving 9 bases between the germline ends. CDR1 SGHTA and CDR2 FQGNSA come from the germline V gene. CDR3 size: 14 residues. CDR3 protein: CASSLPTGNQPQHF. In DNA, the CDR3 is TGTGCCAGCAGCTTACCGACGGGGAATCAGCCCCAGCATTTT. The full variable domain, with the rest looked up from reference TRBV7-2 and TRBJ1-5, is GAGVSQSPSNKVTEKGKDVELRCDPISGHTALYWYRQSLGQGLEFLIYFQGNSAPDKSGLPSDRFSAERTGGSVSTLTIQRTQQEDSAVYLCASSLPTGNQPQHFGDGTRLSIL.

There are a few counts of this clonotype. V usage is TRBV20-1 and J usage is TRBJ1-5, with 9 positions matching TRBD1. The V gene's germline CDR1 is DFQATT and CDR2 SNEGSKA (reference sequence). Trimming removed 5 bases from V and 0 bases from J; junction bases left unmatched: 8. The CDR3 is 16 amino acids. The CDR3 nucleotides are TGCAGTGCTCTCCCCGGGACAGGGTATAGCAATCAGCCCCAGCATTTT. Translated: CSALPGTGYSNQPQHF.

This clonotype was found a few times. The V and J genes are TRBV11-2 and TRBJ2-7; 10 bases agree with TRBD1. The CDR3 sequence is 16 residues long. Germline assignment: CDR1 SGHAT and CDR2 FQNNGV. Trimming took 3 bases from V and 4 from J; bases not matched to a gene: 9. This chain's CDR3 is CASSLGSRDRGYEQYF. The CDR3 bases are TGTGCCAGCAGCTTGGGCTCCCGGGACAGGGGTTACGAGCAGTACTTC. Filled out from reference TRBV11-2 and TRBJ2-7, the complete variable domain reads EAGVAQSPRYKIIEKRQSVAFWCNPISGHATLYWYQQILGQGPKLLIQFQNNGVVDDSQLPKDRFSAERLKGVDSTLKIQPAKLEDSAVYLCASSLGSRDRGYEQYFGPGTRLTVT.

This clonotype was seen only a few times. V gene TRBV7-2 combines with J gene TRBJ1-5, with a weak D call TRBD1 (6 bases). The length of the CDR3 is 14 residues. The germline gives CDR1 SGHTA, CDR2 FQGNSA. The ends were cut back, 5 bases at V and 2 bases at J, with 10 bases in the middle. The CDR3 loop reads CASSRDIRNQPQHF. In DNA, the CDR3 is TGTGCCAGCAGCCGGGACATCCGCAATCAGCCCCAGCATTTT.

The chain uses TRBV11-2 and TRBJ2-7, with TRBD2 matching over 7 bases. CDR1 is SGHAT, CDR2 FQNNGV, per germline. Trimming removed 4 bases from V and 9 bases from J; junction bases left unmatched: 6. The CDR3 is made up of 12 amino acids. CDR3 in DNA: TGTGCCAGCAGCTCCGGGGGGTGGAGGCAGTACTTC. Its protein is CASSSGGWRQYF.

In its sample, this clonotype was seen a few times. The genes are TRBV7-2 and TRBJ2-1, with unresolved D. Looked up from germline, CDR1 is SGHTA and CDR2 is FQGNSA. The CDR3 contains 16 residues. V was shortened by 4 bases and J by 2 bases, with 15 bases between the two germline ends. The CDR3 nucleotides are TGTGCCAGCAGCTCCCGTAGGGCAGGCGCCTACAATGAGCAGTTCTTC. This translates into CASSSRRAGAYNEQFF.

This clonotype was observed a few times. The chain links TRBV2 to TRBJ2-5; TRBD2 aligns across 13 bases. The CDR3 sequence is 17 residues long. CDR1 is SNHLY and CDR2 is FYNNEI in the germline V gene. V shed 5 bases and J 5 bases; nucleotides not matched to a gene: 11. In DNA, the CDR3 is TGTGCCAGCAGTTTCACTAGCGGGAGGGCCATAGGCGAGACCCAGTACTTC. This encodes CASSFTSGRAIGETQYF.

The V gene is TRBV7-2, the J gene TRBJ2-5; D remains unclear. Per the germline V gene, CDR1 is SGHTA and CDR2 is FQGNSA. This CDR3 contains 13 residues. V dropped 1 base and J dropped 8 bases, with 11 bases sitting between them. For the CDR3, the DNA is TGTGCCAGCAGCTTAGGGAGTCCCGCCACCCAGTACTTC. Protein product: CASSLGSPATQYF.

The chain couples TRBV4-3 to TRBJ1-2; TRBD1 aligns across 10 bases. Trimming cost V 0 bases and J 7 bases; bases outside gene matches: 5. CDR1 and CDR2 (germline): LGHNA, YSLEER. CDR3 length: 15 residues. DNA of the CDR3: TGCGCCAGCAGCCAAGAGAGGGGACAGGGGATTGGCTACACCTTC. Translated, it gives CASSQERGQGIGYTF.

This clonotype was seen a handful of times. The chain carries TRBV2 and TRBJ2-3, with D tentatively TRBD1 (6 bases). Germline V gene sequence: CDR1 SNHLY, CDR2 FYNNEI. V lost 2 bases and J lost 1, with 7 bases in between. This CDR3 comprises 14 residues. The CDR3 nucleotides read TGTGCCAGCAGTGAACACAGGGGCACAGATACGCAGTATTTT. Translation gives CASSEHRGTDTQYF.

Regarding this clonotype: The junction departs from germline at one end; a sequencing error may be responsible. In DNA, the CDR3 is TGTGCCAGCAGTTACTCGTTGACAGCCCCTAACTGTGGCTACACCTTC. Protein: CASSYSLTAPNCGYTF. The chain recombines TRBV6-6 with TRBJ1-2; maybe TRBD1 (5 bases). This CDR3 is built from 16 residues. Per germline, CDR1 MNHNY and CDR2 SVGAGI (reference sequence).

Note on this clonotype: A clone one base away is much larger, so this may be a read error. The conserved phenylalanine or tryptophan normally closing the CDR3 is absent here, so this likely arose from a read error. The rearrangement uses TRBV28 and TRBJ2-1; TRBD1 agrees at 8 bases. The germline V gene has CDR1 MDHEN and CDR2 SYDVKM. V trimming: 3 bases; J trimming: 9 bases; junction bases outside the gene matches: 10. The CDR3 is 15 residues long. The CDR3 coding sequence is TGTGCCAGCAGTTTGGTGAGGACAGGGTTCGGTGAGCAGTTCCTC. As protein: CASSLVRTGFGEQFL.

This chain links TRBV5-1 with TRBJ2-6; D assignment may be TRBD1 or TRBD2 (5 bases each). The germline CDR1 and CDR2 sequences are SGHRS and YFSETQ. V was clipped by 4 bases and J by 6 bases, with 20 bases between them. The CDR3 totals 17 residues. The CDR3, as DNA: TGCGCCAGCAGCCCAGGACGGGGCGCAGTGCCGGCCAACGTCCTGACTTTC. Encoded protein: CASSPGRGAVPANVLTF.

The CDR3 here is CASSELGTSRSQGYNEQFF. DNA of the CDR3: TGTGCCAGCAGTGAATTGGGGACATCCCGATCTCAGGGGTACAATGAGCAGTTCTTC. V and J are TRBV25-1 and TRBJ2-1, with D possibly matching TRBD1 (6 bases). Germline CDR1 and CDR2: MGHDK and SYGVNS. CDR3 size: 19 residues. V was pared by 1 base and J by 4 bases, with 23 bases between.

V usage is TRBV2 and J usage is TRBJ1-1, with D unresolved. Germline V lookup: CDR1 SNHLY, CDR2 FYNNEI. This CDR3 has 13 residues. The ends were cut back, 3 bases at V and 3 bases at J, with 8 bases in the middle. CDR3 in DNA: TGTGCCAGCAGTGACACGGTGGACACTGAAGCTTTCTTT. This gives the protein CASSDTVDTEAFF.

This clonotype was seen more than once but under ten times. The chain joins TRBV4-1 to TRBJ1-1; D not certain. The V end lost 1 base, the J end lost 7 bases, and 7 bases lay between the germline ends. CDR1 and CDR2 from the germline V gene are MGHRA and YSYEKL. CDR3 length equals 12 residues. The CDR3 is CASSQGIREAFF. CDR3 in DNA: TGCGCCAGCAGCCAAGGGATCCGTGAAGCTTTCTTT.

This clonotype was counted many times. The genes are TRBV6-1 and TRBJ2-3; 9 bases align to TRBD2. The ends lost 8 bases at V and 4 bases at J; junction bases unmatched: 13. Germline CDR1 MNHNS, CDR2 SASEGT. The CDR3 runs to 16 residues. The CDR3 spells CASAIAGEIGADTQYF. CDR3 DNA: TGTGCCAGCGCGATAGCGGGAGAGATCGGGGCAGATACGCAGTATTTT.

The chain carries TRBV20-1 and TRBJ2-7; 13 positions match TRBD2. The CDR3 consists of 17 residues. V trimming: 0 bases; J trimming: 2 bases; junction bases outside the gene matches: 7. The V gene's germline CDR1 is DFQATT and CDR2 SNEGSKA (reference sequence). The CDR3 coding sequence is TGCAGTGCTAGAGATACTAGCGGGAGGGTCTGGGCCTACGAGCAGTACTTC. Amino acid sequence: CSARDTSGRVWAYEQYF.

This clonotype was found a few times. The chain joins TRBV14 to TRBJ1-1, with D perhaps TRBD1 (5 bases). The germline V gene encodes CDR1 SGHDN and CDR2 FVKESK. V was cut by 4 bases and J by 7 bases, with 13 bases left in between. The length of the CDR3 is 13 residues. The CDR3 nucleotides are TGTGCCAGCAGCCCTTTTCCGGGGGTTGAAGCTTTCTTT. It specifies CASSPFPGVEAFF.

The table lists this clonotype with a few counts. The chain recombines TRBV7-9 with TRBJ2-1; tentatively, D is TRBD1 or TRBD2 (5 bases each). The CDR3 is 15 residues long. The germline CDR1 and CDR2 sequences are SEHNR and FQNEAQ (reference sequence). Deletions cut 4 bases from V and 9 bases from J, with 19 bases between. The CDR3: CASSSRGSLSGEQFF. CDR3 sequence (DNA): TGTGCCAGCAGCTCCCGGGGCTCGCTGTCGGGTGAGCAGTTCTTC.

The genes are TRBV7-9 and TRBJ2-1; TRBD2 aligns across 7 bases. Germline assignment: CDR1 SEHNR and CDR2 FQNEAQ (reference sequence). Trimming took 9 bases from V and 4 from J; bases not matched to a gene: 15. CDR3 length: 16 amino acids. As DNA, the CDR3 is TGTGCCAGTACCCTAGCGGTAGGGGCGAAATACAATGAGCAGTTCTTC. The encoded protein is CASTLAVGAKYNEQFF.

The rearrangement uses TRBV20-1 and TRBJ2-3, with 9 bases matching TRBD2. V lost 0 bases to trimming and J lost 2 bases; unmatched junction nucleotides: 6. CDR3 length: 16 residues. Germline V gives CDR1 DFQATT, CDR2 SNEGSKA (reference sequence). The CDR3 loop is CSARDYSGRYTDTQYF. CDR3 bases: TGCAGTGCTAGAGATTACAGCGGGAGGTACACAGATACGCAGTATTTT.